This section outlines one T cell receptor (beta chain) sequence together with its context. This clone's antigen is unknown. There are no base qualities to consult, and no much larger clone falls within one base. Library preparation was by the immunoSEQ multiplex PCR assay. A mixture of 60 forward primers for TCR Vbeta segments and 13 reverse primers for TCR Jbeta segments was used in the multiplex PCR. The CDR3 region of rearranged TCR beta genes was amplified from genomic DNA with a multiplex PCR assay. The amplified TCR beta libraries were sequenced on the Illumina HiSeq System as 87-base-pair reads. The original pipeline was this. Across the 600 to 700 repertoires, a later analysis counted 80 million or so unique TCR beta chains, roughly 11 million of which were shared by at least two donors. Raw reads were error-corrected and collapsed into unique sequences by a nearest-neighbor algorithm in which closely related sequences were merged to remove PCR and sequencing errors. CDR3 sequences were aligned to IMGT reference sequences to assign V, D and J gene segments. For a sequence to be retained, a match of at least six nucleotides to both a V gene segment and a J gene segment was required. Rearrangements were classified as productive when the CDR3 lacked stop codons and remained in frame with V and J, and all other rearrangements were classified as non-productive. CDR3 was defined by IMGT convention, running from the second conserved V-encoded cysteine to the conserved J-encoded phenylalanine. The earlier analysis of about 610 of the donors excluded sequences that lacked an unambiguous match to a single V gene segment. An earlier analysis of several hundred of the donors classified V segments as functional when productive rearrangements were above 56.7% and as segregating when the standard deviation between donors was above 5%. A statistical classification framework was built for diagnosing cytomegalovirus status from the catalog of TCR beta chain sequences. In a later analysis, TCR nucleotide sequences were compared against IMGT/GENE-DB human TR gene sequences so that V and J genes could be assigned. The TCRdist pipeline was used in a later analysis to assign CDR3 sequences and most-parsimonious VDJ recombination scenarios. A later analysis defined each TCR beta chain by its CDR3 amino acid sequence plus V-gene family, and excluded reads lacking a unique V-gene family. A later analysis removed several hundred highly shared, low-generation-probability nucleotide sequences to deal with suspected cross-contamination and a sequencing artifact. A later analysis calculated a clonal expansion index for each public chain from normalized within-repertoire ranks of inferred template counts. In a later analysis, generation probabilities were computed with a VDJ recombination model fitted to out-of-frame rearrangements, and the resulting probabilities were checked against IGoR. In a later analysis, TCR-TCR, TCR-HLA and TCR-CMV co-occurrence was scored with hypergeometric tests, and a repertoire-size bias correction was applied to TCR pairs. In a later analysis, false discovery rates were estimated by permuting HLA or CMV assignments 20 times. A later analysis grouped co-occurring TCRs with DBSCAN, adding TCRdist sequence similarity when clustering within HLA-allele-positive subsets. For co-occurrence clustering, repertoires with fewer than 30,000 or more than 120,000 public chains were excluded, along with five repertoires with anomalous nucleotide sharing. TCRdb took over this immuneACCESS table, retaining in-frame rearrangements with V and J assigned. Such tables are incomplete; in checked studies, under half of the missing clones stem from an unresolved V gene, and the remainder is unexplained. V, J and clone size derive from that table, while D and trimming were established from the DNA sequence. This sample holds approximately 220,000 clones; around 80% were observed only once. The ten largest clonotypes hold 0.71% of the sample.

The CDR3 measures 18 amino acids from cysteine to phenylalanine. Here the CDR3 DNA is all that survives: 54 bases in frame from base 1. In the germline V gene, CDR1 corresponds to SGHTA and CDR2 to FQGNSA. The V end gives up 5 bases and the J end 0 bases, leaving 14 bases in the junction not matched to a gene. This record belongs to a study of cytomegalovirus exposure and HLA in healthy donors (dated by TCRdb to about 2017). Regarding the research as a whole: An earlier analysis of approximately 640 of the donors reported 276 Gb of sequence data and 117 million unique TCR beta sequences from 190 million or so T cells. Because of strong linkage in the cohort, roughly five DR-DQ haplotypes were treated as single units for association and clustering. Roughly 300 gigabases of sequencing data and tens of millions of unique TCR sequences made up an early release that covered nearly 650 HLA-typed donors. Both class I and class II loci were covered by HLA typing, at four-digit resolution. The T cell repertoires of several hundred subjects were profiled by immunosequencing and related to cytomegalovirus serostatus. To predict cytomegalovirus infection status, the study combined high-throughput TCR immunosequencing, statistical association of individual TCRs with disease status, and machine learning. Typing coverage varied by locus: roughly 620-640 donors for A, B, C, DRB1 and DQB1; more than 500 for DQA1; around 610 for DPA1; fewer than 480 for DPB1. An earlier analysis of 587 of the donors used high-throughput TCR beta sequencing to judge whether each TCR beta V gene segment behaved as functional or pseudogenic. Of the 398 genotyped donors, about 80% fell in the genetic ancestry cluster associated with self-reported Caucasian donors. Every repertoire in the discovery cohort had been generated on one and the same sequencing platform. A later analysis re-examined previously published TCR beta repertoires from 600 to 700 donors and added high-resolution HLA genotyping to investigate patterns of TCR occurrence. A later genetic analysis took genome-wide SNP genotypes for about 55% of the roughly 700 donors and used that subset as a discovery cohort. Among 300 to 500 genotyped donors of the cohort, an average of approximately 220,000 unique TCR beta nucleotide sequences was sequenced per donor, of which about 18% were non-productive. Besides the first cohort of 550 to 750 subjects, a separate validation cohort made up of 120 different subjects was used. The study aimed to test whether signatures of past pathogen exposure could be identified by cataloging public T cell receptors. Donor age, sex, ethnicity and CMV serostatus were collected together with the repertoire data. Rather than using new phenotypic data, the later analysis identified candidate immune exposures from TCR beta sequences and from how often those sequences occurred across donors. Overall results and qualifications from the work: In a later analysis, several top co-occurrence clusters were reported to appear linked to parvovirus B19, influenza, CMV and Epstein-Barr virus. Sequencing depth was assumed to be roughly uniform across donors in the presence/absence analyses, though that assumption may not hold. A total of 150 to 200 TCR beta chains were listed by the study as associated with cytomegalovirus. A further reported finding was that TCR beta sequences accurately predicted the HLA-A and HLA-B alleles for most subjects in the first cohort. For the cohort, immune exposure information was limited to CMV serostatus. In an earlier analysis of approximately 590 of the donors, most TCR beta V segments appeared in productive rearrangements about 87% or about 30% of the time, broadly matching IMGT annotations. In a later genetic analysis, fewer N-insertions in productive TCRs were reported among donors in an Asian-associated ancestry cluster than the 666-donor mean. In a later analysis, HLA-associated TCR beta chains showed more clonal expansion and lower generation probabilities than non-associated chains that were equally common. Strong co-occurrence of HLA alleles, especially DR and DQ, made assigning TCR associations to individual alleles difficult. A cluster of highly shared sequence variants was judged likely to represent a technical artifact of the sequencing pipeline. While some public TCRs were present in many individuals, most TCR sequences turned up only very rarely across donors. The cohort was sequenced for TCR beta chains only, and without alpha or paired-chain data the features that could be detected were limited. HLA typing was unavailable for some donors at each locus, so association tests used only the typed subset. At a false discovery rate of 0.05, a later analysis linked about 17,000 TCR beta sequences to specific HLA alleles. It was suggested by the authors that the approach could potentially be generalized to other disease states and immunological phenotypes. An association between a missense DCLRE1C variant and V-gene and J-gene trimming of TCR beta chains was found in a later genetic analysis and replicated in an independent cohort. A later analysis found that most CMV-associated TCR beta chains appeared HLA-restricted, with HLA associations seemingly driven largely by CMV exposure. In vitro tests confirmed that a few of the cytomegalovirus-associated TCR beta chains recognize cytomegalovirus antigens. Because counts were too low, about 15 rarely observed V segments, including chromosome 9 orphons, were left out of the earlier analysis of some 600 of the donors. Because the 87-base-pair reads could not distinguish some IMGT-functional V segments, including TRBV6-2 and TRBV6-3, those segments were excluded. In a later analysis, the rate of TCR association differed among HLA loci, with DRB1 alleles having the most associated TCRs and HLA-C alleles having the fewest. In both the original and validation cohorts, the classifier was reported to diagnose cytomegalovirus status with high specificity and sensitivity. Correlated functional status among segregating V segments might be attributable to linkage disequilibrium, but an unknown experimental factor could not be ruled out.

The cohort comprised around 690 healthy bone marrow donors. At the time of sampling, all cohort members were nominally healthy, though unrecorded immune exposures were likely present. The donor tested CMV seronegative and was one of the 352 seronegative cohort members. Each donor provided a peripheral blood sample, and peripheral blood mononuclear cells were used for TCR beta sequencing. Genomic DNA extraction from the blood cell samples was performed with the Qiagen DNeasy Blood Extraction Kit. The source of this sequence is a boy aged 2 to 10 in good health and CMV-seronegative. The specimen was PBMCs. The sequence is built from TRBV7-2 and TRBJ2-7, with 9 junctional bases fitting TRBD1. The nucleotide sequence reads TGTGCCAGCAGCCGAGGGACAGGGATTAAAGTTAGCTCCTACGAGCAGTACTTC. It specifies CASSRGTGIKVSSYEQYF.